Below, 15 T cell receptor beta chains from the same sample are listed, as sequenced in a study of identical twins (dated by TCRdb to the mid-2010s). Libraries came from 5' RACE. The sequencing machine was an Illumina HiSeq 2000. The public sequencing data were trimmed at Q25 with fastp and processed into clonotypes with MiXCR by TCRdb, which kept only in-frame beta chains. Each entry merges the rows of one CDR3 protein and shows their most common DNA and genes. The sample contains about 250,000 distinct CDR3 sequences, 7.5% of them found a single time. Roughly 5.4% of the sample lies in the top ten. The same data also contributed to another study, on yellow fever vaccine responses in identical twins.

Source material: CD8+ T cells sorted from blood. These receptor sequences come from a woman between 18 and 29 years old in good health.

The rearrangement links TRBV20-1 to TRBJ2-1; TRBD2 might be the D (6 bases). V shed 2 bases and J shed 12 bases, with 26 bases lying between them. There are 16 residues in the CDR3. Germline V gene sequence: CDR1 DFQATT, CDR2 SNEGSKA (reference sequence). The CDR3 loop reads CSARSLGRDLPSVQFF. DNA of the CDR3: TGCAGTGCTAGATCCCTGGGGCGGGACTTGCCGAGTGTGCAGTTCTTC.

As concerns this clonotype: Since a much larger clone is just one base distant, this may be a read error. In this CDR3 the conserved last residue, phenylalanine or tryptophan, is missing, so a read error is likely. V and J are TRBV5-1 and TRBJ2-2, with TRBD2 as a possible D gene (6 bases). V was pared by 5 bases and J by 1 base, with 9 bases between. The CDR3 runs to 14 residues. Looked up from germline, CDR1 is SGHRS and CDR2 is YFSETQ. In DNA, the CDR3 is TGCGCCAGCAGGGATAGCGGGAACACCGGGGAGCTGTTTCTT. Protein sequence: CASRDSGNTGELFL.

This clonotype was found a few times. The chain employs TRBV5-1 and TRBJ2-1; tentative D call: TRBD2 (6 bases). Germline CDR1 is SGHRS and CDR2 is YFSETQ. Trimming removed 0 bases at V and 8 bases at J, with 9 bases between. The CDR3 runs to 13 residues. DNA for the CDR3: TGCGCCAGCAGCTTGGGGGACTTGTATGAGCAGTTCTTC. Amino acid sequence: CASSLGDLYEQFF.

This clonotype showed up just a few times. The V gene is TRBV27, the J gene TRBJ2-1; D not certain. CDR3 length: 13 residues. Per germline, CDR1 MNHEY and CDR2 SMNVEV (reference sequence). Trimming removed 7 bases at V and 7 bases at J, with 14 bases between. This CDR3 reads CASIPWGGNEQFF. CDR3 in DNA: TGTGCCAGCATTCCGTGGGGTGGGAATGAGCAGTTCTTC.

The genes are TRBV4-2 and TRBJ2-2; D possibly corresponds to TRBD1 (5 bases). Germline values: CDR1 LGHNA, CDR2 YNFKEQ. Trimming took off 4 bases at V and 1 base at J, with 10 bases between the two ends. This CDR3 spans 15 amino acids. CDR3 sequence: CASSPYTGNTGELFF. The CDR3 region has the DNA TGTGCCAGCAGCCCATATACAGGGAACACCGGGGAGCTGTTTTTT.

This clonotype was counted at least ten times. The chain combines TRBV5-6 with TRBJ2-1; D is possibly TRBD2 (5 bases). The V gene's germline CDR1 is SGHDT and CDR2 YYEEEE. This CDR3 has 13 residues. V was clipped by 4 bases and J by 5 bases, with 10 bases between them. The CDR3 here is CASSVTRNNEQFF. The CDR3 nucleotides read TGTGCCAGCAGCGTCACTAGGAACAATGAGCAGTTCTTC.

On this clonotype: A junction boundary mismatches the germline segment, possibly from a read error. The rearrangement uses TRBV12-3 or TRBV12-4 and TRBJ2-1; TRBD2 agrees at 13 bases. The CDR3 sequence is 15 residues long. CDR3 DNA sequence: TGTGCCAGCAGTCCACAGGGACTAGCGGGGACCCGTTCGGTCTTC. Translation gives CASSPQGLAGTRSVF.

This clonotype was detected a few times. This sequence joins TRBV11-1 and TRBJ1-1; the D gene is possibly TRBD1 (5 bases). The CDR3 runs 18 residues. With 2 bases removed from V and 0 bases from J, the gap between germline ends came to 19 bases. Germline V lookup: CDR1 SGHAT, CDR2 FQDESV (reference sequence). DNA of the CDR3: TGTGCCAGCAGCTTACTCGACGGGGAAAGGGGAATGAACACTGAAGCTTTCTTT. Residues: CASSLLDGERGMNTEAFF. The full variable domain, in which reference TRBV11-1 and TRBJ1-1 provide the parts outside the CDR3, is EAEVAQSPRYKITEKSQAVAFWCDPISGHATLYWYRQILGQGPELLVQFQDESVVDDSQLPKDRFSAERLKGVDSTLKIQPAELGDSAMYLCASSLLDGERGMNTEAFFGQGTRLTVV.

This clonotype has more than one count but fewer than ten. The CDR3 coding sequence is TGTGCCAGCAGTTCCCGTGGTAGCGGGAGCACCTACAATGAGCAGTTCTTC. Translated: CASSSRGSGSTYNEQFF. This chain links TRBV6-2 or TRBV6-3 with TRBJ2-1, with 9 bases matching TRBD2. This CDR3 contains 17 residues. In germline, CDR1 is MNHEY, CDR2 SVGEGT. The V and J ends lost 4 bases and 2 bases, in that order; junction bases with no gene match: 9.

This clonotype was seen more than once but under ten times. V is TRBV7-9 and J is TRBJ2-7, with 7 bases lining up with TRBD2. CDR1 and CDR2 (germline): SEHNR, FQNEAQ (reference sequence). The junction had 3 bases not matched to a gene; V was cut back by 3 bases and J by 1 base. This CDR3 comprises 14 residues. This chain's CDR3 is CASSFRDYSYEQYF. The CDR3 DNA reads TGTGCCAGCAGCTTTAGGGACTATTCCTACGAGCAGTACTTC.

The chain combines TRBV7-8 with TRBJ1-4; perhaps TRBD1 as D (5 bases). The CDR3 is 14 residues long. CDR1 is SGHVS and CDR2 is FQNEAQ in the germline V gene. Trimming left V 1 base short and J 7 bases short, with 10 bases between. For the CDR3, the DNA is TGTGCCAGCAGCTTAGTCCGAGGGGCTGAAAAACTGTTTTTT. Protein product: CASSLVRGAEKLFF.

V gene TRBV28 combines with J gene TRBJ2-2, with 9 bases aligning to TRBD1. Germline CDR1 and CDR2: MDHEN and SYDVKM. The ends lost 3 bases at V and 4 bases at J; junction bases unmatched: 3. This CDR3 comprises 15 residues. The chain's CDR3 is CASSFGTGFTGELFF. The CDR3 DNA follows: TGTGCCAGCAGTTTTGGGACAGGGTTCACCGGGGAGCTGTTTTTT.

The rearrangement uses TRBV20-1 and TRBJ1-5; D is unclear. Trimming took off 0 bases at V and 7 bases at J, with 10 bases between the two ends. The CDR3 has 13 amino acids. Germline CDR1 and CDR2: DFQATT and SNEGSKA (reference sequence). CDR3 in DNA: TGCAGTGCTAGAGATGGGAGGGTACAGCCCCAGCATTTT. This codes for CSARDGRVQPQHF.

This clonotype has just a few counts. The chain is built from TRBV7-6 and TRBJ2-1; D remains ambiguous. This CDR3 comprises 16 residues. Trimming left V 5 bases short and J 0 bases short, with 14 bases between. In germline, CDR1 is SGHVS, CDR2 FNYEAQ. CDR3 residues: CASSQYSLSSYNEQFF. The CDR3 DNA reads TGTGCCAGCAGCCAATACTCCCTGAGCTCCTACAATGAGCAGTTCTTC.

This clonotype was recorded many times. The V call is TRBV12-3 or TRBV12-4, the J call TRBJ2-7, with 8 bases that match TRBD2. With V trimmed by 4 bases and J by 0 bases, 8 bases remained unmatched. The length of the CDR3 is 16 residues. CDR3 bases: TGTGCCAGCAGTTCCAACCCCACTAGCGGCTCCTACGAGCAGTACTTC. This codes for CASSSNPTSGSYEQYF.